The clone carrying this T cell receptor beta chain was seen ten or more times. What it binds is not known. Recruitment covered hyperthyroidism patients aged 18 to 65 whose new diagnosis was of under 2 months' duration. As the template, RNA transcripts were used to amplify TCR beta CDR3 regions. HTBI primers were employed in first-round RT-PCR, then a second-round multiplex PCR followed. Each CDR3 protein is one row after TCRdb ran MiXCR on the multiplex PCR reads. The sample shows more than 1,000,000 distinct CDR3 sequences, 35% to 45% of them seen only once. The V segment lost 6 bases and the J segment 7 bases; nucleotides outside the gene matches: 3. Germline V CDR1 and CDR2: SEHNR, FQNEAQ (reference sequence). CDR3 size: 13 residues. This sample stems from a study of Graves' ophthalmopathy and Graves' hyperthyroidism. Study findings and constraints: Progression of ophthalmopathy was predicted by the model with roughly 71% sensitivity and around 72% specificity. Most clonotypes expanded in thyroid above 0.001 frequency were present in blood too. Separation of ophthalmopathy from stable hyperthyroidism was achieved by a 13-signature model, at roughly 88% sensitivity and around 81% specificity.

The sequence came from an adult man with Graves' hyperthyroidism. The chain recombines TRBV7-9 with TRBJ1-6, with TRBD1 identical over 7 bases. Sequencing used peripheral blood or thyroid tissue (not recorded which). CDR3 sequence: CASRKTGNSPLHF. The CDR3 region has the DNA TGTGCCAGCAGAAAGACAGGGAATTCACCCCTCCACTTT. Supplemented by reference TRBV7-9 and TRBJ1-6, the full variable domain reads DTGVSQNPRHKITKRGQNVTFRCDPISEHNRLYWYRQTLGQGPEFLTYFQNEAQLEKSRLLSDRFSAERPKGSFSTLEIQRTEQGDSAMYLCASRKTGNSPLHFGNGTRLTVT.